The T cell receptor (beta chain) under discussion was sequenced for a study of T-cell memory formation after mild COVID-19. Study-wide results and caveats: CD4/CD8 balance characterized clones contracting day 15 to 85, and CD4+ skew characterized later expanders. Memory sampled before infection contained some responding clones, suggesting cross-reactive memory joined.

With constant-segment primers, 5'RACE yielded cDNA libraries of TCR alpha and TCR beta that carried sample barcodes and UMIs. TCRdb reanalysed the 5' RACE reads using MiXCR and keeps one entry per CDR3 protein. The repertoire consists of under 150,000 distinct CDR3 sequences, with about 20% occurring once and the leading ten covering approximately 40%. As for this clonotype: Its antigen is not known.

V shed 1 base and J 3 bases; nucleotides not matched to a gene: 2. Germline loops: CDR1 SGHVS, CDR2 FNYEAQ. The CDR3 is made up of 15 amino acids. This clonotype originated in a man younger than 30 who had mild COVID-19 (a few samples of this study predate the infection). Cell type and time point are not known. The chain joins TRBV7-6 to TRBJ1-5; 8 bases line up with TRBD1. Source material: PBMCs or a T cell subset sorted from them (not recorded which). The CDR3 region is CASSLDRGINQPQHF. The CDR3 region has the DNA TGTGCCAGCAGCTTAGACAGGGGGATCAATCAGCCCCAGCATTTT.